This T cell receptor (beta chain) was captured in a study of blood T cell repertoires in COVID-19. Study-wide background: T cells, B-cell-depleted T cells, or PBMCs supplied cDNA or gDNA.

In the original workflow: The authors estimated nucleated cell counts from reference gene primer amplification. Produced via immunoSEQ multiplex PCR; TCRdb's table is partial and in-frame only. The V and J calls and clone size are taken from that table; D and trimming were inferred from the DNA. The sample has roughly 190,000 clones, about 85% seen once. The V gene lost 5 bases and the J gene lost 0 bases, with 16 bases spanning the gap. Germline-derived CDR1 and CDR2 are SGHVS and FNYEAQ. This CDR3 is 16 amino acids long. The V and J genes are TRBV7-6 and TRBJ1-1; D perhaps matches TRBD1 (6 bases). The sequenced material came from peripheral blood. This clonotype was obtained from a man in his fifties or sixties with active or convalescent COVID-19. The CDR3 sequence: CASSLLQGGLNTEAFF. The CDR3 bases are TGTGCCAGCAGCCTCCTACAGGGCGGGCTGAACACTGAAGCTTTCTTT.